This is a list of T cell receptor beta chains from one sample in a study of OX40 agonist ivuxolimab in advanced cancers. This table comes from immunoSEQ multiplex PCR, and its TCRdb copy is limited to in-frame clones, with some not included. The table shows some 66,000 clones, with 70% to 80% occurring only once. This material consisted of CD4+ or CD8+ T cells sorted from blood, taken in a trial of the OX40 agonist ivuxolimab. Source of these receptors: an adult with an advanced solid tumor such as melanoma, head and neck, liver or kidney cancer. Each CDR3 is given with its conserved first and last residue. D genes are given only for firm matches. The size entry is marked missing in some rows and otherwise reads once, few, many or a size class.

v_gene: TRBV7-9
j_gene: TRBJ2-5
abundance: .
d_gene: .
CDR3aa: CASSLVADGTQYF
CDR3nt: TGTGCCAGCAGCTTAGTTGCAGATGGGACCCAGTACTTC

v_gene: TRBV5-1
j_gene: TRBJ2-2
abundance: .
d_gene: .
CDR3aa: CASSLVGQSFGTGELFF
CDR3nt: TGCGCCAGCAGCTTGGTAGGACAGAGTTTTGGTACCGGGGAGCTGTTTTTT

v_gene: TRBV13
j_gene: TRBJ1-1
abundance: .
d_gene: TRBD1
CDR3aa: CASRGQGLGTEAFF
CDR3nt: TGTGCCAGCAGAGGACAGGGGTTGGGCACTGAAGCTTTCTTT

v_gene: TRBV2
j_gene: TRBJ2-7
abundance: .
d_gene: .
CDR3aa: CASTLTVITYEQYF
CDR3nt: TGTGCCAGCACCTTGACAGTTATAACCTACGAGCAGTACTTC

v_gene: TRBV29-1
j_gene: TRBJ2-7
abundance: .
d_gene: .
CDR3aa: CSVGHGSYEQYF
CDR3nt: TGCAGCGTTGGTCACGGTTCCTACGAGCAGTACTTC

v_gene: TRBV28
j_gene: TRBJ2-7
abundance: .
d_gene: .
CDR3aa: CASRGEYEQYF
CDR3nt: TGTGCCAGCAGGGGGGAATACGAGCAGTACTTC

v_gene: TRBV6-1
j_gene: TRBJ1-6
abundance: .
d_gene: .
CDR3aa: CASSELQGRSNSPLHF
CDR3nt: TGTGCCAGCAGTGAGCTACAGGGCCGAAGTAATTCACCCCTCCACTTT

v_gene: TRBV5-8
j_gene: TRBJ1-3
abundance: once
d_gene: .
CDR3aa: CASTTVGVVGSGNTIYF
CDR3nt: TGTGCCAGCACCACCGTTGGGGTTGTGGGATCTGGAAACACCATATATTTT

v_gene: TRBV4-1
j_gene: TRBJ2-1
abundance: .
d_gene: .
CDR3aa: CASSQVGAGREQFF
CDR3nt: TGCGCCAGCAGCCAAGTGGGGGCAGGTCGTGAGCAGTTCTTC

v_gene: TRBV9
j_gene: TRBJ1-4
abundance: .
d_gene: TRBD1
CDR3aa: CASSGGTGGFEKLFF
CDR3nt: TGTGCCAGCAGCGGAGGGACAGGGGGCTTTGAAAAACTGTTTTTT

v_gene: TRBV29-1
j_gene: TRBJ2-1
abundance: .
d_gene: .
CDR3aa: CSASRGNEQFF
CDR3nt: TGCAGCGCGTCACGGGGGAATGAGCAGTTCTTC

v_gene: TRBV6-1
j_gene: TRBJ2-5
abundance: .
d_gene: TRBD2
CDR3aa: CASRTGGGETQYF
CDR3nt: TGTGCCAGCAGAACGGGGGGAGGAGAGACCCAGTACTTC

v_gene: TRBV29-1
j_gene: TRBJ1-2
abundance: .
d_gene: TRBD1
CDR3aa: CSGGQGYGYTF
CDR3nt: TGCAGCGGTGGACAGGGGTATGGCTACACCTTC

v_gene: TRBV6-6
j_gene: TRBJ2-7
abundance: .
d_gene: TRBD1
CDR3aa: CASRKGAGSYEQYF
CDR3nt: TGTGCCAGCAGAAAGGGGGCCGGATCCTACGAGCAGTACTTC

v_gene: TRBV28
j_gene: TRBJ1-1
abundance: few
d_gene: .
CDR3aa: CASSLRQSEAFF
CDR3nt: TGTGCCAGCAGCTTAAGACAGTCTGAAGCTTTCTTT

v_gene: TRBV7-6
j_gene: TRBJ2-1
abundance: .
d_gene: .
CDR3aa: CASSRVIGHEQFF
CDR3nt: TGTGCCAGCAGTCGAGTTATTGGGCATGAGCAGTTCTTC

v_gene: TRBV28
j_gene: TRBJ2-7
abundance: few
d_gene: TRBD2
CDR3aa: CASSLAGREEQYF
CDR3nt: TGTGCCAGCAGTTTAGCGGGGAGGGAGGAGCAGTACTTC

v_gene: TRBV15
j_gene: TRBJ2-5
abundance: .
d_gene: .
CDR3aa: CATSRGTGAFLETQYF
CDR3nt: TGTGCCACCAGCAGAGGAACCGGGGCCTTCCTGGAGACCCAGTACTTC

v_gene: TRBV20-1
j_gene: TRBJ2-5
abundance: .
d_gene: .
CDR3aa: CSAQQWETQYF
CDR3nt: TGCAGTGCCCAACAGTGGGAGACCCAGTACTTC

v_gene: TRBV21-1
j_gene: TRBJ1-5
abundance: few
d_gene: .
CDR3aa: CASNQPQHF
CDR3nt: TGTGCCAGTAACCAGCCCCAGCATTTT

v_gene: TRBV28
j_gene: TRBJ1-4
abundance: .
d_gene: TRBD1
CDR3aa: CATDTGTGITNEKLFF
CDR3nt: TGTGCCACCGACACGGGGACAGGGATAACTAATGAAAAACTGTTTTTT

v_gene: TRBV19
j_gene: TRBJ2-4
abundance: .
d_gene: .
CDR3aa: CASSGSLAKNIQYF
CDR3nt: TGTGCCAGTAGTGGCAGCCTAGCCAAAAACATTCAGTACTTC

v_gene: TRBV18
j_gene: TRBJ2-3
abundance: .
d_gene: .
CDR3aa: CASSPPLGTDTQYF
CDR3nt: TGTGCCAGCTCACCACCGTTAGGCACAGATACGCAGTATTTT

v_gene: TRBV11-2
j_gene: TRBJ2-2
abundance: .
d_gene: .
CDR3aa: CASSFNLPGSTGELFF
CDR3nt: TGTGCCAGCAGCTTTAACCTACCGGGTTCGACCGGGGAGCTGTTTTTT

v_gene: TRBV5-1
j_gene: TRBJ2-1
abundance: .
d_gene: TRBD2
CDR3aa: CASGLEQDFGYNEQFF
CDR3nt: TGCGCCAGCGGACTAGAACAGGATTTCGGCTACAATGAGCAGTTCTTC

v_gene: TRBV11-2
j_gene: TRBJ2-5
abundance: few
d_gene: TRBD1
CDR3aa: CASRSTGGQETQYF
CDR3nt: TGTGCCAGCAGATCTACAGGGGGCCAAGAGACCCAGTACTTC

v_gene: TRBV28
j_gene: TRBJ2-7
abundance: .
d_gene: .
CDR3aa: CASSLLYYEQYF
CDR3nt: TGTGCCAGCAGTTTACTGTACTACGAGCAGTACTTC

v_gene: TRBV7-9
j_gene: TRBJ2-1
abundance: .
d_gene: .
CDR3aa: CASSLGPQGTEQFF
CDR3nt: TGTGCCAGCAGCCTCGGGCCTCAGGGGACGGAACAGTTCTTC

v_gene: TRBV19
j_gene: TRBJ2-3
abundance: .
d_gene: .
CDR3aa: CASSEKGGPDTQYF
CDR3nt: TGTGCCAGTAGTGAGAAGGGAGGCCCAGATACGCAGTATTTT

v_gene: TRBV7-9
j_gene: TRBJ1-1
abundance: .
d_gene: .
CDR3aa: CASSLVRGNTEAFF
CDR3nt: TGTGCCAGCAGCTTAGTACGGGGGAACACTGAAGCTTTCTTT

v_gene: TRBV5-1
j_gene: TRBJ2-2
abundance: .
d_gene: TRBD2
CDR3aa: CASSLGGSDTGELFF
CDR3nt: TGCGCCAGCAGCTTGGGCGGGAGTGACACCGGGGAGCTGTTTTTT

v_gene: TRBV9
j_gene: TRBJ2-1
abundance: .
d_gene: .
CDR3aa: CASSVVLTLSNEQFF
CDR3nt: TGTGCCAGCAGCGTAGTCCTAACCTTATCAAATGAGCAGTTCTTC

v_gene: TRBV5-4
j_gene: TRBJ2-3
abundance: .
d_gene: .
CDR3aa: CASSPREKSADTQYF
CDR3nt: TGTGCCAGCAGCCCTAGAGAGAAAAGCGCAGATACGCAGTATTTT

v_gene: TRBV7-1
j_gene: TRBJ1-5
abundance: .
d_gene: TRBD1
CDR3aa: CASSKGTGQQPQHF
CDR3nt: TGTGCCAGCAGCAAAGGGACAGGGCAGCAGCCCCAGCATTTT

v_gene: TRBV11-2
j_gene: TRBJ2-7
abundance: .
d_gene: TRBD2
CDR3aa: CASSSGLAGGFRQYF
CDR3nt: TGTGCCAGCAGCTCCGGACTAGCGGGGGGGTTTCGGCAGTACTTC

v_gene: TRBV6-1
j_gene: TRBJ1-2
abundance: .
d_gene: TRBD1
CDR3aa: CANKQGHYGYTF
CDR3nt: TGTGCCAATAAACAGGGGCACTATGGCTACACCTTC

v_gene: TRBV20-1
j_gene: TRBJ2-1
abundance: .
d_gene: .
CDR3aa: CSARVNNEQFF
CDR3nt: TGCAGTGCTAGAGTAAACAATGAGCAGTTCTTC

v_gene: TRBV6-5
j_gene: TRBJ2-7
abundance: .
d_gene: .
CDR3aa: CASSYLVGEKQYF
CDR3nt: TGTGCCAGCAGTTACTTAGTGGGCGAGAAGCAGTACTTC

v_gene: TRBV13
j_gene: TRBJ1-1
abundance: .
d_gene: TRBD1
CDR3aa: CASSLEDRGRTEAFF
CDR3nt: TGTGCCAGCAGCTTAGAAGACAGGGGTCGGACTGAAGCTTTCTTT

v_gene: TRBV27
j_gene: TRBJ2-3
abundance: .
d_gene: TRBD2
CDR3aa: CASRFATSGRAGQTDTQYF
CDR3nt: TGTGCCAGCAGATTTGCGACTAGCGGGAGGGCCGGTCAAACAGATACGCAGTATTTT

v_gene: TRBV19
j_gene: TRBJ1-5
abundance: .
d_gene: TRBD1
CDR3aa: CASSGEGTGGRRTNQPQHF
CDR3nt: TGTGCCAGTAGTGGGGAGGGGACAGGGGGAAGGAGGACCAATCAGCCCCAGCATTTT

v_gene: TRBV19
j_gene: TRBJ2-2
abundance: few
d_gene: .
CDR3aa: CASSATRNTGELFF
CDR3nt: TGTGCCAGTAGTGCGACTAGGAACACCGGGGAGCTGTTTTTT

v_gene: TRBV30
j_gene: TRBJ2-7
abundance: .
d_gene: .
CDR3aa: CAWSASGLGQYF
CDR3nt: TGTGCCTGGAGTGCCTCTGGATTGGGGCAGTACTTC

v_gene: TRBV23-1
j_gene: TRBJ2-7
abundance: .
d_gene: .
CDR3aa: CASSPLLHEQYF
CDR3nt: TGCGCCAGCAGTCCATTGCTCCACGAGCAGTACTTC

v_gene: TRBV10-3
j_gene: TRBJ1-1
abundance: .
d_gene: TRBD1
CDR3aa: CAISGTDRGNTEAFF
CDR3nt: TGTGCCATCAGTGGAACTGACAGGGGGAACACTGAAGCTTTCTTT

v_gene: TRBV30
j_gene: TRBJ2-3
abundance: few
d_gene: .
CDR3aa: CAWSRWGVADTQYF
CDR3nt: TGTGCCTGGAGTAGATGGGGGGTAGCAGATACGCAGTATTTT

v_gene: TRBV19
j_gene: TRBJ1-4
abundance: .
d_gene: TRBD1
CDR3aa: CASSSRTGANEKLFF
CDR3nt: TGTGCCAGTAGTTCCCGGACAGGGGCAAATGAAAAACTGTTTTTT

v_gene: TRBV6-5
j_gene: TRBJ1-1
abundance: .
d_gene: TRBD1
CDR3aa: CASRTTGGLATEAFF
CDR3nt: TGTGCCAGCAGGACGACAGGGGGTTTGGCCACTGAAGCTTTCTTT

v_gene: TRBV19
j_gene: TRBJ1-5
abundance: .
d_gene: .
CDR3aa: CASNRNSNQPQHF
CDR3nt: TGTGCCAGTAATAGAAATAGCAATCAGCCCCAGCATTTT

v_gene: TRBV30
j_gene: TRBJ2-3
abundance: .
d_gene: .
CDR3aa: CAWSEAAGVPDTQYF
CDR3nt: TGTGCCTGGAGTGAGGCGGCGGGTGTCCCAGATACGCAGTATTTT

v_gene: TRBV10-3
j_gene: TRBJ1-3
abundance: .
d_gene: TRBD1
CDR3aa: CAIRKTGSHTIYF
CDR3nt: TGTGCCATCCGCAAGACAGGGTCGCACACCATATATTTT